The 14 T cell receptor beta chains reported below all come from one sample, sequenced in a study of cytomegalovirus exposure and HLA in healthy donors. With 60 Vbeta and 13 Jbeta primers, the PCR was carried out. Generated by immunoSEQ multiplex PCR, the TCRdb table keeps only in-frame clones and is missing some. The sample has around 150,000 clones, nearly 85% seen once. Source material: PBMCs. These receptors came from a male donor in good health and CMV-seronegative.

The V gene is TRBV6-6, the J gene TRBJ1-6; no clear D. Deletions cut 7 bases from V and 7 bases from J, with 11 bases between. The length of the CDR3 is 13 residues. Germline V gene lookup returns CDR1 MNHNY and CDR2 SVGAGI (reference sequence). CDR3 sequence reads: CASTDGGNSPLHF. The CDR3 DNA sequence: TGTGCCAGCACCGACGGAGGGAATTCACCCCTCCACTTT.

The chain links TRBV14 to TRBJ2-7; 9 positions agree with TRBD2. V gave up 0 bases and J gave up 3 bases; unmatched junction bases: 3. CDR1 and CDR2 from the germline V gene are SGHDN and FVKESK. The CDR3 spans 15 residues. The CDR3 region has the DNA TGTGCCAGCAGCCAAGAGCTAGCGGGGAACTACGAGCAGTACTTC. Translation gives CASSQELAGNYEQYF.

V is TRBV25-1 and J is TRBJ2-5; D remains unclear. The ends were cut back, 1 base at V and 5 bases at J, with 14 bases in the middle. Per the germline V gene, CDR1 is MGHDK and CDR2 is SYGVNS. The CDR3 sequence is 15 residues long. DNA of the CDR3: TGTGCCAGCAGTGAATTCTCTACCCACCGGGAGACCCAGTACTTC. Its translation: CASSEFSTHRETQYF.

The chain uses TRBV15 and TRBJ2-2; D may be TRBD2 (5 bases). Trimming pared 8 bases from V and 4 bases from J, leaving 17 bases between. The germline V gene encodes CDR1 LNHNV and CDR2 YYDKDF (reference sequence). The CDR3 spans 15 residues. CDR3 in DNA: TGTGCCACCCGCACGAGGGTGGGTACCACCGGGGAGCTGTTTTTT. It translates to CATRTRVGTTGELFF.

This clone was seen a single time. V and J are TRBV29-1 and TRBJ2-5; D is ambiguous. V lost 3 bases, J lost 3 bases, and 14 bases lay in between. Per the germline V gene, CDR1 is SQVTM and CDR2 is ANQGSEA. This CDR3 spans 14 amino acids. This CDR3 is CSVDPGARKETQYF. Here the CDR3 DNA reads TGCAGCGTTGATCCAGGTGCTCGAAAAGAGACCCAGTACTTC.

A note on this clone: In the same sample, other DNA sequences code for this CDR3. The rearrangement uses TRBV9 and TRBJ1-1; D perhaps matches TRBD1 (5 bases). In germline, CDR1 is SGDLS, CDR2 YYNGEE. Trimming took 0 bases from V and 5 from J, leaving 8 bases between them. The CDR3 has 13 amino acids. CDR3 nucleotide sequence: TGTGCCAGCAGCGTAGAGGGGCGGACTGAAGCTTTCTTT. The encoded protein is CASSVEGRTEAFF.

This clone was seen more than once but under ten times. This sequence joins TRBV9 and TRBJ2-3; 9 nucleotides line up with TRBD1. Germline values: CDR1 SGDLS, CDR2 YYNGEE. The CDR3 has 14 amino acids. V lost 4 bases, J lost 3 bases, and 3 bases stayed unmatched. CDR3 amino acids: CASSTGTGTDTQYF. The CDR3, as DNA: TGTGCCAGCAGCACCGGGACAGGGACAGATACGCAGTATTTT.

The rearrangement uses TRBV28 and TRBJ2-7; D perhaps matches TRBD2 (5 bases). V was pared by 5 bases and J by 5 bases, with 16 bases between. Germline loops: CDR1 MDHEN, CDR2 SYDVKM. CDR3 length: 14 amino acids. The CDR3 spells CASSRGRAFNEQYF. The DNA of the CDR3 is TGTGCCAGCAGTCGAGGGCGGGCCTTCAACGAGCAGTACTTC.

V gene TRBV15 combines with J gene TRBJ2-7; TRBD1 matches at 7 bases. The germline V gene encodes CDR1 LNHNV and CDR2 YYDKDF (reference sequence). The CDR3 is 14 amino acids. Unmatched junction bases numbered 7, after V lost 1 base and J lost 7 bases. CDR3 amino acids: CATSRGRDRGEQYF. In DNA form, the CDR3 reads TGTGCCACCAGCAGAGGCCGGGACAGAGGGGAGCAGTACTTC.

In DNA, the CDR3 is TGCGCCAGCAGCCACCCCGTGGGGGGGAACACTGAAGCTTTCTTT. It specifies CASSHPVGGNTEAFF. The V gene is TRBV4-1, the J gene TRBJ1-1, with a tentative D call TRBD1 (5 bases). V was clipped by 3 bases and J by 1 base, with 12 bases between them. This CDR3 has 15 amino acids. In germline, CDR1 is MGHRA, CDR2 YSYEKL.

The chain couples TRBV18 to TRBJ2-1, with a weak D call TRBD2 (6 bases). The germline V gene encodes CDR1 KGHSH and CDR2 LQKENI. V lost 1 base, J lost 8 bases, and 15 bases lay in between. The CDR3 runs 15 residues. The CDR3 bases are TGTGCCAGCTCACCACGGGGGGACCGAGGGGATGAGCAGTTCTTC. Translating gives CASSPRGDRGDEQFF.

This chain uses TRBV7-8 with TRBJ1-1; D not resolved. Trimming removed 5 bases from V and 1 base from J, with 11 bases in between. Germline-derived CDR1 and CDR2 are SGHVS and FQNEAQ. The CDR3 sequence is 14 residues long. The CDR3 DNA sequence: TGTGCCAGCAGCCTAAGGGAGGGGAACACTGAAGCTTTCTTT. This codes for CASSLREGNTEAFF.

This clone was recorded a few times. This chain uses TRBV7-3 with TRBJ1-2; D is uncertain. CDR1 SGHTA and CDR2 FQGTGA come from the germline V gene. The V end lost 7 bases, the J end lost 4 bases, and 10 bases lay between the germline ends. The CDR3 has 12 residues. The CDR3 DNA reads as TGTGCCAGCATACGGGGTATCTATGGCTACACCTTC. Protein sequence: CASIRGIYGYTF.

This sequence joins TRBV25-1 and TRBJ1-1; TRBD1 matches at 8 bases. Germline-derived CDR1 and CDR2 are MGHDK and SYGVNS. The junction had 1 base not matched to a gene; V was cut back by 6 bases and J by 1 base. This CDR3 has 13 amino acids. In nucleotides, the CDR3 is TGTGCCAGCAGGCAGGGGGCGAACACTGAAGCTTTCTTT. As protein: CASRQGANTEAFF. Full variable domain (outside the CDR3, taken from reference TRBV25-1 and TRBJ1-1): EADIYQTPRYLVIGTGKKITLECSQTMGHDKMYWYQQDPGMELHLIHYSYGVNSTEKGDLSSESTVSRIRTEHFPLTLESARPSHTSQYLCASRQGANTEAFFGQGTRLTVV.